One T cell receptor beta chain is described in this entry. Its antigen is unknown. The data were produced by immunoSEQ multiplex PCR, yet TCRdb's version contains in-frame clones alone and is incomplete. In the table there are over 400,000 clones, approximately 92% of which are singletons. The sample is drawn from a study of Ad26.COV2.S vaccination and SARS-CoV-2 variants. Whole-study findings and limits: Vaccine recipients showed a spike-specific TCR breadth that was higher than in placebo recipients. Vaccine and placebo recipients had similar non-spike TCR breadth. In vaccinated individuals, spike-specific CD8+ and CD4+ T cell responses reportedly displayed substantial breadth.

Treatment meaning: around 19 received Ad26.COV2.S at low or high dose, single or two shots; 5 received placebo; per-sample allocation not given. Sampling took place 63 days after the first vaccine or placebo injection. The CDR3 runs to 13 residues. Looked up from germline, CDR1 is MNHNY and CDR2 is SVGAGI (reference sequence). V lost 2 bases and J lost 13; bases outside the gene matches: 9. The clonotype comes from a person aged 18 to 59 who received the Ad26.COV2.S COVID-19 vaccine or a placebo. Material: peripheral blood, obtained in a trial of Ad26.COV2.S vaccine versus placebo. The genes are TRBV6-6 and TRBJ2-3, with 7 nucleotides matching TRBD2. DNA for the CDR3: TGTGCCAGCAGTTACGAGGATGAGGGAGGGAAGTATTTT. It yields the protein CASSYEDEGGKYF.